The rows below give T cell receptor beta chains drawn from one sample of a study of Ad26.COV2.S vaccination and SARS-CoV-2 variants. Generated by immunoSEQ multiplex PCR, the TCRdb table keeps only in-frame clones and is missing some. The table includes about 440,000 clones, 90% detected once. This specimen was peripheral blood, taken in a trial of Ad26.COV2.S vaccine versus placebo. These receptor sequences come from a person aged 18-60 years who received the Ad26.COV2.S COVID-19 vaccine or a placebo. The CDR3 runs from the conserved cysteine through the conserved F or W. The D gene is left open where the match is weak. The size entry is marked missing in some rows and otherwise reads once, few, many or a size class.

>-|-|TRBJ2-5|TRBV12-3/TRBV12-4
TGTGCCAGCAGTCCCGCTGGGGGGGAGACCCAGTACTTC
CASSPAGGETQYF
>-|TRBD2|TRBJ2-7|TRBV27
TGTGCCAGCGCCGTTAGCGGGAGCCCCAACTACGAGCAGTACTTC
CASAVSGSPNYEQYF
>-|TRBD2|TRBJ2-7|TRBV12-5
TGTGCTAGTGGTTTGGTAAGTCGGGGTAGCGGGAGTCCGCCCTCCTACGAGCAGTACTTC
CASGLVSRGSGSPPSYEQYF
>-|-|TRBJ1-1|TRBV13
TGTGCCAGCAGCCCCATAGGCACTGAAGCTTTCTTT
CASSPIGTEAFF
>-|-|TRBJ2-1|TRBV4-3
TGCGCCAGCAGCCAAGGGAAGGCTCTCTCTCGGAATGAGCAGTTCTTC
CASSQGKALSRNEQFF
>-|TRBD1|TRBJ1-5|TRBV15
TGTGCCACCAGCAGATCGACAGGGGGCAATCAGCCCCAGCATTTT
CATSRSTGGNQPQHF
>-|TRBD2|TRBJ2-3|TRBV5-1
TGCGCCAGCAGCCGCTGGACTAGCGGGAGCGATACGCAGTATTTT
CASSRWTSGSDTQYF
>-|TRBD2|TRBJ2-5|TRBV7-2
TGTGCCAGCAGCCCTGATAGCGGGAGACGGGGAGAGACCCAGTACTTC
CASSPDSGRRGETQYF
>once|-|TRBJ2-5|TRBV5-6
TGTGCCAGCAGCTTGGGGGGCTCCCAAGAGACCCAGTACTTC
CASSLGGSQETQYF
>-|-|TRBJ2-7|TRBV9
TGTGCCAGCAGCGAGGGCGGACCATCCTACGAGCAGTACTTC
CASSEGGPSYEQYF
>once|-|TRBJ2-3|TRBV2
TGTGCCAGCAGCAAGCAGGGAGCGGATACGCAGTATTTT
CASSKQGADTQYF
>-|TRBD1|TRBJ1-2|TRBV30
TGTGCCTGGAGGGTTCCACGGACAGGGGTGGACTATGGCTACACCTTC
CAWRVPRTGVDYGYTF
>-|-|TRBJ2-5|TRBV7-6
TGTGCCAGCAGCTTATACTCACAGGGTCAAGAGACCCAGTACTTC
CASSLYSQGQETQYF
>-|-|TRBJ2-3|TRBV2
TGTGCCAGCAGTGAATTGGATACGCAGTATTTT
CASSELDTQYF
>few|TRBD1|TRBJ1-5|TRBV12-3/TRBV12-4
TGTGCCAGCAGTGCGGACAGGGATCAGCCCCAGCATTTT
CASSADRDQPQHF
>-|-|TRBJ2-7|TRBV5-4
TGTGCCAGCAGCACAAAACAGGGAGGGGGCTACGAGCAGTACTTC
CASSTKQGGGYEQYF
>-|-|TRBJ1-5|TRBV19
TGTGCCAGTAGTATAGCTAGCAATCAGCCCCAGCATTTT
CASSIASNQPQHF
>-|-|TRBJ2-1|TRBV10-3
TGTGCCATCAGTGAGTCAAGAGGTGAGCAGTTCTTC
CAISESRGEQFF
>-|TRBD2|TRBJ2-1|TRBV4-3
TGCGCCAGCAGCCACCGGCTAGCGGGAGAACACAATGAGCAGTTCTTC
CASSHRLAGEHNEQFF
>-|-|TRBJ2-1|TRBV20-1
TGCAGTGCGAGCAAGGGGGATGAGCAGTTCTTC
CSASKGDEQFF
>-|TRBD1|TRBJ1-4|TRBV18
TGTGCCAGCTCACCACCGACAGGGAATTCGGAAAAACTGTTTTTT
CASSPPTGNSEKLFF
>-|TRBD1|TRBJ1-1|TRBV6-5
TGTGCCAGCAGACCCGGGACAGGGAGCACTGAAGCTTTCTTT
CASRPGTGSTEAFF
>-|-|TRBJ1-5|TRBV19
TGTGCCAGTAGTCGCGGGGGAAGGGGCAATCAGCCCCAGCATTTT
CASSRGGRGNQPQHF
>-|-|TRBJ2-1|TRBV7-3
TGTGCCAGCAGCTTCCACCGATACAATGAGCAGTTCTTC
CASSFHRYNEQFF
>-|TRBD1|TRBJ2-7|TRBV7-9
TGTGCCAGCAGCGGGACAGTGATCTACGAGCAGTACTTC
CASSGTVIYEQYF
>-|TRBD2|TRBJ2-2|TRBV7-9
TGTGCCAGCAGCTTACTTGCGGGAGGGCCCTCCGGGGAGCTGTTTTTT
CASSLLAGGPSGELFF
>-|-|TRBJ1-5|TRBV2
TGTGCCAGCAGTGAGGGGGGCAGGAGAAGAAATCAGCCCCAGCATTTT
CASSEGGRRRNQPQHF